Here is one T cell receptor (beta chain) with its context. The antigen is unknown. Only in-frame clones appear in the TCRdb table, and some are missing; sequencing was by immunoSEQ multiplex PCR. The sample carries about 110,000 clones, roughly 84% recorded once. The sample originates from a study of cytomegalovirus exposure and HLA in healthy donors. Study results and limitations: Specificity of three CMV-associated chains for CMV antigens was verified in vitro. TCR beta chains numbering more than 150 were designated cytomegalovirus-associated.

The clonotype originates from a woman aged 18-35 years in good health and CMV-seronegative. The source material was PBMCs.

The CDR3: CAWSLETGTEAFF. The CDR3, as DNA: TGTGCCTGGAGTTTAGAAACGGGCACTGAAGCTTTCTTT. The chain recombines TRBV30 with TRBJ1-1, with no clear D. Between the trimmed V and J ends, which lost 2 bases and 4 bases, there was a span of 11 bases. Germline CDR1 and CDR2: GTSNPN and SVGIG (reference sequence). The length of the CDR3 is 13 residues.